These T cell receptor beta chains were read from a single sample in a study of identical twins. TCRdb reprocessed the 5' RACE reads via MiXCR and lists one record per CDR3 protein. The sample contains approximately 240,000 distinct CDR3 sequences, about an eighth of which appear only once. Sequences were obtained from memory (CD45RO+) T cells sorted from blood. These receptors all come from a woman aged 18 to 35 in good health. Each CDR3 is given with its conserved first and last residue. Each record gives: CDR3 DNA, CDR3 protein, V gene, D gene, clone size, J gene. A D gene is named only where the DNA matches it firmly. Expanded clones are given a class, and other clones once, few, many or no size at all.

CDR3nt: TGCAGTGCTACGGGAGCAAAAGGACTAGCGGGGATGGAGACCCAGTACTTC; CDR3aa: CSATGAKGLAGMETQYF; v_gene: TRBV20-1; d_gene: TRBD2; abundance: -; j_gene: TRBJ2-5
CDR3nt: TGCAGTGCTAGAGTCGACGGGGACAGGGGTCCAGGTGGCTACACCTTC; CDR3aa: CSARVDGDRGPGGYTF; v_gene: TRBV20-1; d_gene: TRBD1; abundance: -; j_gene: TRBJ1-2
CDR3nt: TGTGCCAGCCAGGGACTAGCGGAGAACAATGAGCAGTTCTTC; CDR3aa: CASQGLAENNEQFF; v_gene: TRBV19; d_gene: TRBD2; abundance: few; j_gene: TRBJ2-1
CDR3nt: TGTGCCAGCAGCTCTGGGGACCTCGACGATGAGCAGTTCTTC; CDR3aa: CASSSGDLDDEQFF; v_gene: TRBV7-9; d_gene: -; abundance: medium-sized; j_gene: TRBJ2-1
CDR3nt: TGTGCCAGCAGTTCAACGGCCGGGGAGCTGTTTTTT; CDR3aa: CASSSTAGELFF; v_gene: TRBV6-6; d_gene: -; abundance: -; j_gene: TRBJ2-2
CDR3nt: TGTGCCGTCACACGGACGGATTCCTACGAGCAGTACTTC; CDR3aa: CAVTRTDSYEQYF; v_gene: TRBV2; d_gene: -; abundance: few; j_gene: TRBJ2-7
CDR3nt: TGTGCCAGCAGGGGTAGGACAGGGGATAGCAATCAGCCCCAGCATTTT; CDR3aa: CASRGRTGDSNQPQHF; v_gene: TRBV27; d_gene: TRBD1; abundance: -; j_gene: TRBJ1-5
CDR3nt: TGCAGTGCTAGAGGGGGGACGACAGGGACCACTGAAGCTTTCTTT; CDR3aa: CSARGGTTGTTEAFF; v_gene: TRBV20-1; d_gene: TRBD1; abundance: few; j_gene: TRBJ1-1
CDR3nt: TGTGCCAGCAGCCCCGGCCCGAGTGTATCCTACGAGCAGTACTTC; CDR3aa: CASSPGPSVSYEQYF; v_gene: TRBV7-2; d_gene: -; abundance: few; j_gene: TRBJ2-7
CDR3nt: TGTGCTAGTGCCGCTGCCTACGAGCAGTACTTC; CDR3aa: CASAAAYEQYF; v_gene: TRBV12-5; d_gene: -; abundance: few; j_gene: TRBJ2-7
CDR3nt: TGTGCCATCAGACCTTCCGGGACAGACCATGAAAAACTGTTTTTT; CDR3aa: CAIRPSGTDHEKLFF; v_gene: TRBV10-3; d_gene: TRBD1; abundance: many; j_gene: TRBJ1-4
CDR3nt: TGTGCCAGCAGTCTTGACGGTCAGGACTTCCCTTTT; CDR3aa: CASSLDGQDFPF; v_gene: TRBV3-1; d_gene: -; abundance: -; j_gene: TRBJ2-3
CDR3nt: TGTGCCAGCGGGGTGGCGGGGAGCCAATCAGTAAAGCAGTACTTC; CDR3aa: CASGVAGSQSVKQYF; v_gene: TRBV27; d_gene: -; abundance: -; j_gene: TRBJ2-7
CDR3nt: TGTGCCAGCAGCCCTCTTCGGGGGCCTAACTATGGCTACACCTTC; CDR3aa: CASSPLRGPNYGYTF; v_gene: TRBV11-2; d_gene: -; abundance: few; j_gene: TRBJ1-2
CDR3nt: TGTGCCAGCAGAGGACACAGGAACTATGGCTACACCTTC; CDR3aa: CASRGHRNYGYTF; v_gene: TRBV6-2/TRBV6-3; d_gene: -; abundance: -; j_gene: TRBJ1-2
CDR3nt: TGTGCCAGCAGCTTAAACCCAGGTCGGCGGGGGGGCCTGGGTGAGCAGTTCTTC; CDR3aa: CASSLNPGRRGGLGEQFF; v_gene: TRBV7-3; d_gene: TRBD2; abundance: -; j_gene: TRBJ2-1
CDR3nt: TGCAGTGCTTATACAGAGAACTATGGCTACACCTTC; CDR3aa: CSAYTENYGYTF; v_gene: TRBV20-1; d_gene: -; abundance: -; j_gene: TRBJ1-2
CDR3nt: TGCGCCAGCAGCCCCGGGACTAGCGGGGAGACCCAGTACTTC; CDR3aa: CASSPGTSGETQYF; v_gene: TRBV5-1; d_gene: TRBD2; abundance: many; j_gene: TRBJ2-5
CDR3nt: TGTGCCAGCAGCCCTCTCTGGCGCGGGGGGACCTACGAGCAGTACTTC; CDR3aa: CASSPLWRGGTYEQYF; v_gene: TRBV3-1; d_gene: TRBD2; abundance: few; j_gene: TRBJ2-7
CDR3nt: TGCAGTGCTAGAGATTGGGGAGGACGGGGAGCGTTTGGCTACACCTTC; CDR3aa: CSARDWGGRGAFGYTF; v_gene: TRBV20-1; d_gene: -; abundance: few; j_gene: TRBJ1-2
CDR3nt: TGTGCCAGCAGCTCCTTACAGGGTAATGGCTACACCTTC; CDR3aa: CASSSLQGNGYTF; v_gene: TRBV7-8; d_gene: -; abundance: many; j_gene: TRBJ1-2
CDR3nt: TGTGCCAGCAGCCTAACCGGTCGCCAAGAGACCCAGTACTTC; CDR3aa: CASSLTGRQETQYF; v_gene: TRBV4-2; d_gene: -; abundance: few; j_gene: TRBJ2-5
CDR3nt: TGTGCCAGCAGCCAACGGACGGGGGGGCCGACCGGGGAGCTGTTTTTT; CDR3aa: CASSQRTGGPTGELFF; v_gene: TRBV3-1; d_gene: TRBD2; abundance: -; j_gene: TRBJ2-2
CDR3nt: TGTGCCAGCAGCGGCGTCCTGGGGATCTTAGTCGCGCAGTATTTT; CDR3aa: CASSGVLGILVAQYF; v_gene: TRBV5-5; d_gene: -; abundance: few; j_gene: TRBJ2-3
CDR3nt: TGCAGTGCGATGGGACAGGGCCGATACAATGAGCAGTTCTTC; CDR3aa: CSAMGQGRYNEQFF; v_gene: TRBV20-1; d_gene: TRBD1; abundance: -; j_gene: TRBJ2-1
CDR3nt: TGTGCCAGCAGCTTAGCGGCGCGTTCCTACATTCAGTACTTC; CDR3aa: CASSLAARSYIQYF; v_gene: TRBV7-8; d_gene: -; abundance: few; j_gene: TRBJ2-4
CDR3nt: TGTGCCAGTACAGGGGCGTTCGGAGAGACCCAGTACTTC; CDR3aa: CASTGAFGETQYF; v_gene: TRBV5-6; d_gene: TRBD1; abundance: -; j_gene: TRBJ2-5
CDR3nt: TGCGCCAGCACTGAGAGGAGAGCGGGGGCGTTCACCGGGGAGCTGTTTTTT; CDR3aa: CASTERRAGAFTGELFF; v_gene: TRBV5-1; d_gene: TRBD2; abundance: -; j_gene: TRBJ2-2
CDR3nt: TGTGCCAGCAGCCCCACAGGGCCCACCGGGGAGCTGTTTTTT; CDR3aa: CASSPTGPTGELFF; v_gene: TRBV12-3/TRBV12-4; d_gene: -; abundance: many; j_gene: TRBJ2-2
CDR3nt: TGTGCCAGCTCACCCGGAAGGGAAAATGAGCAGTTCTTC; CDR3aa: CASSPGRENEQFF; v_gene: TRBV18; d_gene: -; abundance: -; j_gene: TRBJ2-1
CDR3nt: TGTGCCAGCAGCAATGACAGAAAACCCTATCAGCCCCAGCATTTT; CDR3aa: CASSNDRKPYQPQHF; v_gene: TRBV2; d_gene: -; abundance: once; j_gene: TRBJ1-5
CDR3nt: TGCAGTGCTGGCCGCGGGTGGAATGAGCAGTTCTTC; CDR3aa: CSAGRGWNEQFF; v_gene: TRBV20-1; d_gene: -; abundance: -; j_gene: TRBJ2-1
CDR3nt: TGCAGTGCTATGAGAGCGGGCCGAGCGACCCAGTACTTC; CDR3aa: CSAMRAGRATQYF; v_gene: TRBV20-1; d_gene: -; abundance: few; j_gene: TRBJ2-5
CDR3nt: TGTGCCAGCAGCGTAGCCAAAAGGACAGGGTTGGTTTATGAAGCTTTCTTT; CDR3aa: CASSVAKRTGLVYEAFF; v_gene: TRBV9; d_gene: TRBD1; abundance: -; j_gene: TRBJ1-1
CDR3nt: TGTGCCAGCAGGCCTAGCGGGAGGAACACCGGGGAGCTGTTTTTT; CDR3aa: CASRPSGRNTGELFF; v_gene: TRBV5-5; d_gene: TRBD2; abundance: medium-sized; j_gene: TRBJ2-2
CDR3nt: TGTGCCAGCAGCCGACGACAGAATCAAATGAACACTGAAGCTTTCTTT; CDR3aa: CASSRRQNQMNTEAFF; v_gene: TRBV7-6; d_gene: -; abundance: many; j_gene: TRBJ1-1
CDR3nt: TGTGCCAGCAGCCTAGCGGGACGGGGAAACACCGGGGAGCTGTTTTTT; CDR3aa: CASSLAGRGNTGELFF; v_gene: TRBV5-6; d_gene: TRBD2; abundance: few; j_gene: TRBJ2-2
CDR3nt: TGTGCCAGCACCTCGGACGGGCTCGGTCAGCCCCAGCATTTT; CDR3aa: CASTSDGLGQPQHF; v_gene: TRBV12-3/TRBV12-4; d_gene: -; abundance: -; j_gene: TRBJ1-5
CDR3nt: TGCGCCAGCAGCTTGGAGGGTCAGGACAGGGGCTACGAGCAGTACTTC; CDR3aa: CASSLEGQDRGYEQYF; v_gene: TRBV5-1; d_gene: TRBD1; abundance: -; j_gene: TRBJ2-7
CDR3nt: TGCAGTGCCTCCGGACTGTCCAATGAAAAACTGTTTTTT; CDR3aa: CSASGLSNEKLFF; v_gene: TRBV20-1; d_gene: -; abundance: many; j_gene: TRBJ1-4
CDR3nt: TGTGCCAGCAGGAAGGCCCCAACTGAGGCCCAGCATTTT; CDR3aa: CASRKAPTEAQHF; v_gene: TRBV5-5; d_gene: -; abundance: -; j_gene: TRBJ1-5
CDR3nt: TGTGCCAGCAGCTTAGGGCGGGCCCTCGGGTCACCCCTCCACTTT; CDR3aa: CASSLGRALGSPLHF; v_gene: TRBV7-9; d_gene: -; abundance: few; j_gene: TRBJ1-6
CDR3nt: TGTGCCAGCAGTCCCGGGACAGGGGCCACTGGGGCCAACGTCCTGACTTTC; CDR3aa: CASSPGTGATGANVLTF; v_gene: TRBV6-2/TRBV6-3; d_gene: TRBD1; abundance: many; j_gene: TRBJ2-6